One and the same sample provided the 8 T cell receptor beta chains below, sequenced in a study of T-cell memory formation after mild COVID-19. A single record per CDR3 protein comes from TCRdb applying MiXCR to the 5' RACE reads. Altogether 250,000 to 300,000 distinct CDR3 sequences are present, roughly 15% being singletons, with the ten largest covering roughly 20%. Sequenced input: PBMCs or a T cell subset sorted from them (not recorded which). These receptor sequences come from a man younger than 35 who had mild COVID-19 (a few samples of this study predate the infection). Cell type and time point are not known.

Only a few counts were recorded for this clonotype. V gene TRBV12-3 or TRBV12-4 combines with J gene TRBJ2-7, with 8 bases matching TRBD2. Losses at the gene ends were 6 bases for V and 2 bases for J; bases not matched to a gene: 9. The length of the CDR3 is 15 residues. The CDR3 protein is CASSPGLADPYEQYF. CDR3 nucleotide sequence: TGTGCCAGCAGCCCCGGACTAGCCGATCCCTACGAGCAGTACTTC.

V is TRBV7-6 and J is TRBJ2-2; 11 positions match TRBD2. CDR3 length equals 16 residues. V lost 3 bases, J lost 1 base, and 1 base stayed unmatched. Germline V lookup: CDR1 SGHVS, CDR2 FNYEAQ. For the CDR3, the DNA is TGTGCCAGCAGCTTCGGACTAGCGGGGAACACCGGGGAGCTGTTTTTT. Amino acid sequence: CASSFGLAGNTGELFF.

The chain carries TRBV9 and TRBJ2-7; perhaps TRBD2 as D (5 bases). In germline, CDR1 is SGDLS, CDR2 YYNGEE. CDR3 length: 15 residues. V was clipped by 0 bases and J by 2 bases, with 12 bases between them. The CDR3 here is CASSVGGAEAYEQYF. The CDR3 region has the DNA TGTGCCAGCAGCGTAGGAGGTGCGGAGGCCTACGAGCAGTACTTC.

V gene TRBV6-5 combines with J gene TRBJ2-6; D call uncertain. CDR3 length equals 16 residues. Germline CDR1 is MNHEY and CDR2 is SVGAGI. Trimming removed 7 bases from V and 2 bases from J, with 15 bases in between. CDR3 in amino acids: CASINAGRAGANVLTF. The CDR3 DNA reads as TGTGCCAGCATTAACGCAGGTCGGGCTGGGGCCAACGTCCTGACTTTC.

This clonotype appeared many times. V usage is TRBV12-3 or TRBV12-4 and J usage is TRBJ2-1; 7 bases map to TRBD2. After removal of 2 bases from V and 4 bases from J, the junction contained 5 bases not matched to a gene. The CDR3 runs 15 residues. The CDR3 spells CASSLQAGPYNEQFF. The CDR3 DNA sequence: TGTGCCAGCAGTTTACAAGCGGGGCCTTACAATGAGCAGTTCTTC.

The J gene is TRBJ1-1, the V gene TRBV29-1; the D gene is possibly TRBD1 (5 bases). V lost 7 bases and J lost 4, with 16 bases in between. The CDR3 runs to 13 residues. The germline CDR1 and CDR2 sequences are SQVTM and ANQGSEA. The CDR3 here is CSGDDSPPTEAFF. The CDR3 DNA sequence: TGCAGCGGGGACGACAGCCCTCCCACTGAAGCTTTCTTT.

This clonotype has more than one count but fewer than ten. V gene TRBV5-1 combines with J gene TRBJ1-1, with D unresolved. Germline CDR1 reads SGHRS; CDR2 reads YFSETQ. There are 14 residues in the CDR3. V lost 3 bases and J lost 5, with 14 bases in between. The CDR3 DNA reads TGCGCCAGCAGCTCAAACCATCCTGGGACTGAAGCTTTCTTT. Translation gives CASSSNHPGTEAFF. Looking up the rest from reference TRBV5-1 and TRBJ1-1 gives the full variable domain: KAGVTQTPRYLIKTRGQQVTLSCSPISGHRSVSWYQQTPGQGLQFLFEYFSETQRNKGNFPGRFSGRQFSNSRSEMNVSTLELGDSALYLCASSSNHPGTEAFFGQGTRLTVV.

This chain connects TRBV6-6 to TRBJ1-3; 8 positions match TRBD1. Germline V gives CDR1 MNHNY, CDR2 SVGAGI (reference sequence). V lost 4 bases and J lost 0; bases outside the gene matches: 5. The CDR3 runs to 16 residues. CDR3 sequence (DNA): TGTGCCAGCAGTTTCCGGACAGGGACCTCTGGAAACACCATATATTTT. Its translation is CASSFRTGTSGNTIYF.